The 12 T cell receptor beta chains in this list originate from one sample, sequenced in a study of Tregs in tolerant kidney transplant recipients. No antigen has been assigned to these receptors. Data came from immunoSEQ multiplex PCR; TCRdb stores just in-frame clones and leaves some out. There are around 30,000 clones in the sample; 70% to 85% occur only once, and more than 2% lies in the top ten. Material for sequencing was Tregs from blood cultured with allogeneic cells. Every receptor here comes from a human donor in good health.

Only a few counts were recorded for this clone. The chain employs TRBV27 and TRBJ2-7; 10 nucleotides align to TRBD1. CDR1 is MNHEY, CDR2 SMNVEV, per germline (reference sequence). The CDR3 has 15 amino acids. After removal of 4 bases from V and 3 bases from J, the junction contained 6 bases not matched to a gene. For the CDR3, the DNA is TGTGCCAGCAGTTCCGGACAGGGGGGGATCTACGAGCAGTACTTC. Residues: CASSSGQGGIYEQYF.

The chain has TRBV19 and TRBJ2-5; maybe TRBD2 (5 bases). V lost 3 bases and J lost 4, with 12 bases in between. The germline V gene has CDR1 LNHDA and CDR2 SQIVND (reference sequence). The CDR3 extends over 14 amino acids. The CDR3 loop is CASSMEAALETQYF. The DNA of the CDR3 is TGTGCCAGTAGTATGGAGGCGGCATTAGAGACCCAGTACTTC.

The V call is TRBV11-3, the J call TRBJ2-2; D is unclear. Trimming took 1 base from V and 2 from J, leaving 8 bases between them. The CDR3 sequence is 15 residues long. CDR1 is SGHNT and CDR2 is YENEEA in the germline V gene. The CDR3 spells CASSLGQTNTGELFF. DNA for the CDR3: TGTGCCAGCAGCTTAGGGCAAACCAACACCGGGGAGCTGTTTTTT.

The rearrangement links TRBV30 to TRBJ1-2; no reliable D call. Trimming took 3 bases from V and 8 from J, leaving 13 bases between them. CDR1 is GTSNPN, CDR2 SVGIG, per germline (reference sequence). The CDR3 is 12 residues long. The CDR3, as DNA: TGTGCCTGGAGAGGACCCCTGGGAGGCTACACCTTC. Protein: CAWRGPLGGYTF.

The rearrangement uses TRBV5-1 and TRBJ1-2; 7 nucleotides agree with TRBD1. The germline CDR1 and CDR2 sequences are SGHRS and YFSETQ. This CDR3 region has 13 residues. The V gene end was trimmed by 4 bases and the J gene end by 7 bases; junction bases not matched to a gene: 7. CDR3 in amino acids: CASSPPGGGGYTF. The CDR3 DNA follows: TGCGCCAGCAGCCCCCCAGGGGGAGGTGGCTACACCTTC.

The chain recombines TRBV11-2 with TRBJ1-1; the D gene is possibly TRBD1 (6 bases). The CDR3 is 14 residues long. V was trimmed by 7 bases and J by 0 bases, leaving 12 bases between them. Per the germline V gene, CDR1 is SGHAT and CDR2 is FQNNGV. The CDR3 reads CASIPTGLNTEAFF. As DNA, the CDR3 is TGTGCCAGCATTCCGACAGGCCTGAACACTGAAGCTTTCTTT.

The chain links TRBV25-1 to TRBJ2-3, with TRBD1 matching over 8 bases. Germline trimming cut 0 bases from V and 6 bases from J; bases unmatched to any gene: 11. This CDR3 region has 17 residues. The germline gives CDR1 MGHDK, CDR2 SYGVNS. For the CDR3, the DNA is TGTGCCAGCAGTGAATATAGAGGACAGGGAGTAAGGGATACGCAGTATTTT. This codes for CASSEYRGQGVRDTQYF.

V usage is TRBV9 and J usage is TRBJ1-2, with D unresolved. Per germline, CDR1 SGDLS and CDR2 YYNGEE. V was shortened by 3 bases and J by 8 bases, with 20 bases between the two germline ends. CDR3 size: 15 residues. In DNA, the CDR3 is TGTGCCAGCAGCGCAGAGACAAGGCCTGGCGGAGGCTACACCTTC. Amino acid sequence: CASSAETRPGGGYTF.

The rearrangement joins TRBV5-4 to TRBJ2-5, with D perhaps matching TRBD2 (6 bases). V shed 0 bases and J shed 1 base, with 7 bases lying between them. There are 14 residues in the CDR3. The V gene's germline CDR1 is SGHNT and CDR2 YYREEE (reference sequence). The CDR3 DNA sequence: TGTGCCAGCAGCTTGGAACTAGCCCAAGAGACCCAGTACTTC. This gives the protein CASSLELAQETQYF.

The V and J genes are TRBV19 and TRBJ2-1, with TRBD1 as a possible D gene (6 bases). Germline V lookup: CDR1 LNHDA, CDR2 SQIVND (reference sequence). Trimming stripped 6 bases from V and 10 bases from J, with 25 bases between. The CDR3 loop spans 16 amino acids. CDR3 residues: CASSLIQGVGTREQFF. As DNA, the CDR3 is TGTGCCAGTAGCCTTATACAGGGAGTAGGAACTAGGGAGCAGTTCTTC.

This clone is deemed medium-sized. V and J are TRBV30 and TRBJ2-5; the match to TRBD2 covers 13 bases. CDR1 and CDR2 from the germline V gene are GTSNPN and SVGIG (reference sequence). With 7 bases clipped from V and 5 bases from J, the junction kept 10 bases outside the gene matches. This CDR3 spans 15 amino acids. CDR3 residues: CASLGLAGAGETQYF. Written as DNA, the CDR3 is TGTGCCTCGCTTGGACTAGCGGGAGCAGGGGAGACCCAGTACTTC.

This chain uses TRBV5-1 with TRBJ2-5, with a tentative D call TRBD2 (7 bases). The CDR3 is 14 amino acids. Trimming cost V 0 bases and J 5 bases, with 11 bases left between them. Germline V gene sequence: CDR1 SGHRS, CDR2 YFSETQ. CDR3 protein: CASSLAGGRETQYF. CDR3 DNA: TGCGCCAGCAGCTTGGCGGGGGGCCGGGAGACCCAGTACTTC.